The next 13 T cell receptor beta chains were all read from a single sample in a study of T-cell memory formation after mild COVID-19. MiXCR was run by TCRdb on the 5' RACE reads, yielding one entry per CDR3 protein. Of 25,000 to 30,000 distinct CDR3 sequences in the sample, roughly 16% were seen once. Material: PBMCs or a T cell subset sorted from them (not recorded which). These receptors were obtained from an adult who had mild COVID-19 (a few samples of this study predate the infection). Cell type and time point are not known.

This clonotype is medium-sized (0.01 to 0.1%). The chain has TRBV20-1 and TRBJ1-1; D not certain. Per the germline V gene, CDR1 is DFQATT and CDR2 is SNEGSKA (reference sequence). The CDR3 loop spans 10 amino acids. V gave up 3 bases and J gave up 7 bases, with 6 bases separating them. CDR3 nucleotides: TGCAGTGCTAGTCGGAATGAAGCTTTCTTT. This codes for CSASRNEAFF.

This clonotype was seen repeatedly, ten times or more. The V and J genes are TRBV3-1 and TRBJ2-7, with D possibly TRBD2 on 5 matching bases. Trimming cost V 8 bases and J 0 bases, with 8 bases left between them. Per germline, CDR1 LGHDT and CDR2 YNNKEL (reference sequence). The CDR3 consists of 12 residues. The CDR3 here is CASGRSSYEQYF. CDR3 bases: TGTGCCAGCGGGAGAAGCTCCTACGAGCAGTACTTC.

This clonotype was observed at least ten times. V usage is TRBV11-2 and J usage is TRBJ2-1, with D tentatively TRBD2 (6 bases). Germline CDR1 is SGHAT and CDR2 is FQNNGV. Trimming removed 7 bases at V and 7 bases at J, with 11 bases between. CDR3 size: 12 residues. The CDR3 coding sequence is TGTGCCAGCACCTCAGGAGGGAATGAGCAGTTCTTC. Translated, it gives CASTSGGNEQFF.

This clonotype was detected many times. DNA for the CDR3: TGTGCCAGCAGCCCTAACGGCGTTAGCGACGAGCAGTACTTC. Amino acids: CASSPNGVSDEQYF. The rearrangement uses TRBV7-3 and TRBJ2-7; D is possibly TRBD2 (5 bases). The V gene lost 5 bases and the J gene lost 5 bases, with 16 bases spanning the gap. This CDR3 spans 14 amino acids. Germline values: CDR1 SGHTA, CDR2 FQGTGA.

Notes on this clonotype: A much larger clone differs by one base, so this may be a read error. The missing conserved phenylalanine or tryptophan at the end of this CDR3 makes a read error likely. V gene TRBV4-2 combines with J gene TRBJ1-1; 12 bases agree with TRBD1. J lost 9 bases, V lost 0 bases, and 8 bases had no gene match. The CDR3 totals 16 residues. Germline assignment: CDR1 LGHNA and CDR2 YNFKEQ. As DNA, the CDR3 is TGTGCCAGCAGCCAAGAGATTCTGGGACAGGGGGCGAAAGCTTTCTGT. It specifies CASSQEILGQGAKAFC.

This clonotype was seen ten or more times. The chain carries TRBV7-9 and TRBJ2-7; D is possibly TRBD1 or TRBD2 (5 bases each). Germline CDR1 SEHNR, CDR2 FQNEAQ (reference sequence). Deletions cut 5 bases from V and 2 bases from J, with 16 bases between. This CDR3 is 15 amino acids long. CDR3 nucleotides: TGTGCCAGCAGCCGCCCCGGGACGGATGCCTACGAGCAGTACTTC. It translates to CASSRPGTDAYEQYF.

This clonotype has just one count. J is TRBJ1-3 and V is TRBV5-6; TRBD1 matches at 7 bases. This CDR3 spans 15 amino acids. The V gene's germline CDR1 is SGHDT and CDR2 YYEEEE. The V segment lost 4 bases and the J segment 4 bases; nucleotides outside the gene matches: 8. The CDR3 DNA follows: TGTGCCAGCAGCCGGGACAGCTCAGGAGGAAACACCATATATTTT. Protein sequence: CASSRDSSGGNTIYF.

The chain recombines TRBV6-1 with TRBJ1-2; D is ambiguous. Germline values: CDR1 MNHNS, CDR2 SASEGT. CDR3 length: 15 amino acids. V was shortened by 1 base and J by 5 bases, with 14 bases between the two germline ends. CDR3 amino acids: CASSEGTGSGYGYTF. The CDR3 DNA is TGTGCCAGCAGTGAAGGGACGGGGTCTGGGTATGGCTACACCTTC.

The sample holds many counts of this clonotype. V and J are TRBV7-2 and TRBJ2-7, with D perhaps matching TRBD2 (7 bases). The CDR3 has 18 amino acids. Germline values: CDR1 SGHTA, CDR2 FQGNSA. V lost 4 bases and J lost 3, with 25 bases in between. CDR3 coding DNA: TGTGCCAGCAGCTCGTACCTGCTTCGACTAGGGGGGGGCTACGAGCAGTACTTC. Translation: CASSSYLLRLGGGYEQYF.

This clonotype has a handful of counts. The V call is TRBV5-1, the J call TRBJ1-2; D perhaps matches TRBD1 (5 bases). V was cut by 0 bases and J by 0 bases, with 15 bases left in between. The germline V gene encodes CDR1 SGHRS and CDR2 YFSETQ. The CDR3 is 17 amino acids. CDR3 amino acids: CASSLDSDSAANYGYTF. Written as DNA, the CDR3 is TGCGCCAGCAGCTTGGATTCCGACAGCGCAGCTAACTATGGCTACACCTTC.

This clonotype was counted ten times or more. CDR3 coding DNA: TGTGCCAGCAGCTTAGTAGGTCCCGGCCGGTCAGGGAACGAGCAGTACTTC. This translates into CASSLVGPGRSGNEQYF. This chain connects TRBV7-6 to TRBJ2-7; D possibly corresponds to TRBD1 (5 bases). The ends were cut back, 1 base at V and 5 bases at J, with 21 bases in the middle. CDR1 SGHVS and CDR2 FNYEAQ come from the germline V gene. The length of the CDR3 is 17 residues.

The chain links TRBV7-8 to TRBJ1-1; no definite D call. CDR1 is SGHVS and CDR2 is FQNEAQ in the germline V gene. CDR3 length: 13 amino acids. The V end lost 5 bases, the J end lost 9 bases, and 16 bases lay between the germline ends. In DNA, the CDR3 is TGTGCCAGCAGCCGCGGTGGGGTCAAGCAAGCTTTCTTT. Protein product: CASSRGGVKQAFF. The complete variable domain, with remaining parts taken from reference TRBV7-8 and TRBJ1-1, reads GAGVSQSPRYKVAKRGQDVALRCDPISGHVSLFWYQQALGQGPEFLTYFQNEAQLDKSGLPSDRFFAERPEGSVSTLKIQRTQQEDSAVYLCASSRGGVKQAFFGQGTRLTVV.

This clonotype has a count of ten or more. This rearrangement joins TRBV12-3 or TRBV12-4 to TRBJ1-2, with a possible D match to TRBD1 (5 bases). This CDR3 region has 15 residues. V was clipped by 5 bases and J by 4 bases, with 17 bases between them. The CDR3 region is CASSQQVPPGYGYTF. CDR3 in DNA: TGTGCCAGCAGTCAACAGGTACCCCCGGGCTATGGCTACACCTTC.